This T cell receptor (beta chain) was sequenced during a study of T cell responses to AZD1222 COVID-19 vaccine. Method: immunoSEQ multiplex PCR; TCRdb's copy keeps in-frame clones and lacks some. The sample holds about 91,000 clones, 80% to 95% seen once. Trimming cost V 4 bases and J 3 bases, with 4 bases left between them. CDR1 is SGHNT, CDR2 YYREEE, per germline (reference sequence). The CDR3 is made up of 11 amino acids. This sample comprised peripheral blood, obtained 28 days after the second AZD1222 dose. The J gene is TRBJ1-2, the V gene TRBV5-4; unclear D gene. The receptor was isolated from an adult who received the AZD1222 COVID-19 vaccine. CDR3 DNA: TGTGCCAGCAGCACGGACTATGGCTACACCTTC. Its translation is CASSTDYGYTF. The variable domain in full, with the rest retrieved from reference TRBV5-4 and TRBJ1-2, is ETGVTQSPTHLIKTRGQQVTLRCSSQSGHNTVSWYQQALGQGPQFIFQYYREEENGRGNFPPRFSGLQFPNYSSELNVNALELDDSALYLCASSTDYGYTFGSGTRLTVV.